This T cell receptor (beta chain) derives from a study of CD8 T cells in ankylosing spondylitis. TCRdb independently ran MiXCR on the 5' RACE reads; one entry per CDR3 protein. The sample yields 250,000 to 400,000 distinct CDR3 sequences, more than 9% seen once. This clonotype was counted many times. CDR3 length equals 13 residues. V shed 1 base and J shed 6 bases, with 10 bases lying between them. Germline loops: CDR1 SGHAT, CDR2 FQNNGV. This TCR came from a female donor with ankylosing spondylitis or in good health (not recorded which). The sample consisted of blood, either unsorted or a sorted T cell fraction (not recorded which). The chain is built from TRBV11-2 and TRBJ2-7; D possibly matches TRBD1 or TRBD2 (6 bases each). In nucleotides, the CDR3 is TGTGCCAGCAGCTTAGTCGGGGGCATCGAGCAGTACTTC. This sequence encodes CASSLVGGIEQYF. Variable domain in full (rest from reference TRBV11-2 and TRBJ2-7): EAGVAQSPRYKIIEKRQSVAFWCNPISGHATLYWYQQILGQGPKLLIQFQNNGVVDDSQLPKDRFSAERLKGVDSTLKIQPAKLEDSAVYLCASSLVGGIEQYFGPGTRLTVT.